The 2 T cell receptor beta chains given below trace back to one sample, sequenced in a study of CD8+ T cells in alopecia areata (dated by TCRdb to the late 2010s). The method was the immunoSEQ multiplex PCR assay. For TCR sequencing, RNA was extracted from every sample and reverse transcribed into cDNA to serve as template. TCRdb carries this immuneACCESS record with in-frame sequences only. Its versions omit some clonotypes, under half of them owing to an unresolved V gene in the studies checked, with the rest unexplained. The sample table lists 110,000 to 150,000 clones, approximately 86% of them with a count of one. The ten largest make up 13% of the sample. The time point tag for this specimen amounts to: less than five weeks on oral tofacitinib. The treatment or condition label here, explained by the study, means: oral pan-JAK inhibitor, 5-10 mg twice daily. Sequencing was performed on CD8+ T cells sorted from blood, taken at week 4, from a patient treated with tofacitinib. Receptor source: a human donor with alopecia areata.

The chain carries TRBV29-1 and TRBJ1-5, with 9 bases aligning to TRBD1. V was clipped by 7 bases and J by 5 bases; unmatched bases: 3. The V gene's germline CDR1 is SQVTM and CDR2 ANQGSEA. The CDR3 is 12 amino acids. The CDR3 sequence is CSAGDRDQPQHF. Here the CDR3 DNA reads TGCAGCGCCGGGGACAGGGATCAGCCCCAGCATTTT.

The rearrangement uses TRBV5-1 and TRBJ2-7; the match to TRBD1 covers 7 bases. With 4 bases clipped from V and 5 bases from J, the junction kept 9 bases outside the gene matches. Germline V gives CDR1 SGHRS, CDR2 YFSETQ. The CDR3 totals 14 residues. The CDR3 loop is CASSLRQGTHEQYF. CDR3 nucleotide sequence: TGCGCCAGCAGCCTACGACAGGGTACCCACGAGCAGTACTTC.